This TCR beta chain was retrieved from a study of identical twins. cDNA carried unique molecular identifiers, and a universal primer site was added by template switching. TCRdb re-called the 5' RACE reads through MiXCR, storing one row per CDR3 protein. The sample carries about 250,000 distinct CDR3 sequences, about 14% recorded once. This clonotype came up many times. Germline V lookup: CDR1 MNHEY, CDR2 SVGEGT. This CDR3 has 15 residues. V shed 2 bases and J 4 bases; nucleotides not matched to a gene: 6. Material for sequencing was memory (CD45RO+) T cells sorted from blood. The chain has TRBV6-2 or TRBV6-3 and TRBJ2-3; 7 bases fit TRBD2. This TCR was recovered from a woman younger than 30 in good health. The CDR3 coding sequence is TGTGCCAGCAGTTACGCTAGCGGAGGTGCAGATACGCAGTATTTT. It yields the protein CASSYASGGADTQYF.